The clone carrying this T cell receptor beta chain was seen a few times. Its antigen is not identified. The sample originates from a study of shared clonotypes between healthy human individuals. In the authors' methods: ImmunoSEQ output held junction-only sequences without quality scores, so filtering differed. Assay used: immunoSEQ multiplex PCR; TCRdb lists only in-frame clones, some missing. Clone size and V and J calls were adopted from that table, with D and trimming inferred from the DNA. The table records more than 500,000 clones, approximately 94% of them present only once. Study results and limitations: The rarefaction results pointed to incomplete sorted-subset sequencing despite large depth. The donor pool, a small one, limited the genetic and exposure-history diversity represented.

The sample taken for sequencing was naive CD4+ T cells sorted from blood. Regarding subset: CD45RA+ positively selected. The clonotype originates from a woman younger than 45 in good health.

The CDR3 reads CASRPGISYGYTF. The DNA of the CDR3 is TGTGCCAGCAGACCAGGAATCAGCTATGGCTACACCTTC. The chain links TRBV27 to TRBJ1-2; D remains ambiguous. Germline loops: CDR1 MNHEY, CDR2 SMNVEV (reference sequence). This CDR3 has 13 amino acids. The V end was cut by 6 bases, the J end by 4 bases, with 12 bases between.